Listed below are T cell receptor beta chains from one sample, sequenced in a study of cytomegalovirus exposure and HLA in healthy donors. Clones were read by immunoSEQ multiplex PCR, and TCRdb kept only the in-frame ones, dropping some. This table holds 300,000 to 350,000 clones, roughly 90% found once. The source material was PBMCs. These receptors were obtained from a man aged 25-40 years in good health and CMV-seronegative. Both conserved end residues are part of each CDR3. A D gene is named only where the DNA matches it firmly. Clone size, where shown, is once, few, many, or a class for clones that have expanded.

16 | - | TRBJ2-5 | TRBV7-9 | - | CASSPRDSRERETQYF | TGTGCCAGCAGCCCACGGGACTCACGAGAGCGAGAGACCCAGTACTTC
16 | once | TRBJ1-5 | TRBV28 | - | CASSYQKQGPNQPQHF | TGTGCCAGCAGTTACCAGAAACAGGGCCCCAATCAGCCCCAGCATTTT
15 | - | TRBJ2-7 | TRBV5-4 | TRBD1 | CASSLRTGKVDEQYF | TGTGCCAGCAGCTTAAGGACAGGGAAGGTGGACGAGCAGTACTTC
13 | - | TRBJ1-1 | TRBV19 | - | CASKRGTNTEAFF | TGTGCCAGTAAACGGGGTACGAACACTGAAGCTTTCTTT
16 | - | TRBJ2-5 | TRBV7-9 | TRBD1 | CASSLNLGQGQETQYF | TGTGCCAGCAGCTTAAACTTGGGACAGGGGCAAGAGACCCAGTACTTC
14 | - | TRBJ1-5 | TRBV30 | TRBD1 | CAWSVQGGGQPQHF | TGTGCCTGGAGTGTACAAGGGGGCGGTCAGCCCCAGCATTTT
13 | - | TRBJ2-5 | TRBV30 | - | CAWNPGGKETQYF | TGTGCCTGGAACCCGGGTGGTAAAGAGACCCAGTACTTC
17 | - | TRBJ1-1 | TRBV4-3 | - | CASSQDWASGVNTEAFF | TGCGCCAGCAGCCAAGATTGGGCCAGCGGGGTGAACACTGAAGCTTTCTTT
16 | - | TRBJ2-1 | TRBV4-2 | TRBD2 | CASSQSVGGAGNEQFF | TGTGCCAGCAGCCAATCGGTCGGGGGGGCCGGCAATGAGCAGTTCTTC
16 | - | TRBJ2-5 | TRBV2 | - | CASSGPGTVNQETQYF | TGTGCCAGCAGTGGACCCGGGACTGTGAACCAAGAGACCCAGTACTTC